This T cell receptor (beta chain) is drawn from a study of T cell responses to AZD1222 COVID-19 vaccine. The data were produced by immunoSEQ multiplex PCR, yet TCRdb's version contains in-frame clones alone and is incomplete. The table lists approximately 100,000 clones, over 90% of them singletons. The sequenced sample was peripheral blood, obtained on day 0 of AZD1222 vaccination. The TCR comes from an adult in good health.

CDR3 protein: CASKDSDATNEKLFF. The CDR3 nucleotides read TGTGCCAGCAAGGACAGCGATGCAACTAATGAAAAACTGTTTTTT. This chain connects TRBV28 to TRBJ1-4; D is possibly TRBD1 (6 bases). Germline CDR1 is MDHEN and CDR2 is SYDVKM. The CDR3 totals 15 residues. V was trimmed by 7 bases and J by 0 bases, leaving 12 bases between them.